The 23 T cell receptor beta chains reported below all come from one sample, sequenced in a study of T-cell memory formation after mild COVID-19 (dated by TCRdb to the early 2020s). The protocol used for the library was 5' RACE. Sequencing was carried out with an Illumina NovaSeq 6000. TCRdb took the public reads, trimmed them with fastp at Q25, ran MiXCR for clone calling and kept in-frame beta chains. Each CDR3 protein appears once, grouped with its most common genes and DNA. The sample data list over 150,000 distinct CDR3 sequences, and 18% of these were observed just once. The ten most abundant clones make up roughly 3.7% of the sample. The specimen was PBMCs or a T cell subset sorted from them (not recorded which). The source is a man aged 18 to 29 who had mild COVID-19 (a few samples of this study predate the infection). The sample titles of this study are shuffled in the database, so cell type and time point are left out; the donor was told from shared clones.

This clonotype occurred a few times. The chain has TRBV6-5 and TRBJ2-3, with a possible D match to TRBD2 (7 bases). Germline values: CDR1 MNHEY, CDR2 SVGAGI. Between the trimmed V and J ends, which lost 2 bases and 3 bases, there was a span of 15 bases. This CDR3 region has 16 residues. Written as DNA, the CDR3 is TGTGCCAGCAGTTACGAAAGGGGGGGGCTGACAGATACGCAGTATTTT. This sequence encodes CASSYERGGLTDTQYF.

This clonotype appeared many times. This chain links TRBV7-2 with TRBJ2-4, with D maybe TRBD1 (5 bases). The CDR3 length is 13 residues. V lost 2 bases and J 6 bases, leaving 8 bases between the germline ends. Germline V gene lookup returns CDR1 SGHTA and CDR2 FQGNSA. Written as DNA, the CDR3 is TGTGCCAGCAGCTTACAGGGTGGAAACATTCAGTACTTC. Protein sequence: CASSLQGGNIQYF. The whole variable domain, remainder taken from reference TRBV7-2 and TRBJ2-4, is GAGVSQSPSNKVTEKGKDVELRCDPISGHTALYWYRQSLGQGLEFLIYFQGNSAPDKSGLPSDRFSAERTGGSVSTLTIQRTQQEDSAVYLCASSLQGGNIQYFGAGTRLSVL.

The chain is built from TRBV4-3 and TRBJ2-6, with D possibly being TRBD1 (5 bases). From germline, CDR1 is LGHNA and CDR2 YSLEER. V gave up 4 bases and J gave up 1 base, with 17 bases separating them. The CDR3 is 18 residues long. The CDR3 reads CASSRNPRGTSGANVLTF. CDR3 nucleotide sequence: TGCGCCAGCAGCCGTAACCCTAGGGGAACATCTGGGGCCAACGTCCTGACTTTC.

This clonotype was counted between two and nine times. V is TRBV3-1 and J is TRBJ1-6; possibly TRBD1 for D (5 bases). Between the trimmed V and J ends, which lost 3 bases and 7 bases, there was a span of 13 bases. This CDR3 is built from 15 residues. Germline V lookup: CDR1 LGHDT, CDR2 YNNKEL (reference sequence). The CDR3 DNA reads as TGTGCCAGCAGCCAGATGGGACTGAGCAATTCACCCCTCCACTTT. Amino acid sequence: CASSQMGLSNSPLHF.

The chain combines TRBV5-1 with TRBJ1-6; the match to TRBD1 covers 7 bases. V trimming: 4 bases; J trimming: 7 bases; junction bases outside the gene matches: 5. The germline gives CDR1 SGHRS, CDR2 YFSETQ. The CDR3 extends over 14 amino acids. The DNA of the CDR3 is TGCGCCAGCAGCGCGGGACAGCGGAATTCACCCCTCCACTTT. Translation gives CASSAGQRNSPLHF.

The sample holds a few counts of this clonotype. This rearrangement joins TRBV18 to TRBJ2-3; TRBD2 matches 10 bases. V dropped 6 bases and J dropped 5; count of bases not matched to a gene: 5. Germline-derived CDR1 and CDR2 are KGHSH and LQKENI. This CDR3 contains 14 residues. The CDR3 reads CASSTSGGEDTQYF. CDR3 nucleotides: TGTGCCAGCTCTACCAGCGGGGGGGAAGATACGCAGTATTTT.

The chain employs TRBV5-1 and TRBJ1-1; no clear D gene. The germline V gene has CDR1 SGHRS and CDR2 YFSETQ. The ends were cut back, 4 bases at V and 11 bases at J, with 18 bases in the middle. The CDR3 has 13 amino acids. CDR3 sequence: CASSIGPLEVAFF. The DNA of the CDR3 is TGCGCCAGCAGCATCGGACCATTAGAAGTGGCTTTCTTT.

This clonotype was seen more than once but under ten times. The chain has TRBV5-1 and TRBJ1-1, with 7 bases that match TRBD1. CDR3 length equals 14 residues. Trimming took 6 bases from V and 3 from J; bases not matched to a gene: 8. From germline, CDR1 is SGHRS and CDR2 YFSETQ. CDR3 amino acids: CASTLHRGYTEAFF. CDR3 bases: TGCGCCAGCACCTTACACAGGGGCTACACTGAAGCTTTCTTT.

The rearrangement uses TRBV6-5 and TRBJ2-3; 8 bases are shared with TRBD2. After removal of 0 bases from V and 2 bases from J, the junction contained 7 bases not matched to a gene. CDR3 length equals 17 residues. In germline, CDR1 is MNHEY, CDR2 SVGAGI. The CDR3 DNA sequence: TGTGCCAGCAGTTACTCCTTGGCGGGGGGCATCACAGATACGCAGTATTTT. Translated: CASSYSLAGGITDTQYF.

The rearrangement links TRBV24-1 to TRBJ2-7, with a weak D call TRBD1 (6 bases). Germline CDR1 KGHDR, CDR2 SFDVKD. The CDR3 consists of 15 residues. As DNA, the CDR3 is TGTGCCACCTGTGATCCGGGACAAATCTCCTACGAGCAGTACGTC. Translating gives CATCDPGQISYEQYV.

The chain uses TRBV18 and TRBJ2-5; the D is unclear. CDR3 length: 13 residues. V lost 6 bases, J lost 5 bases, and 13 bases lay in between. In germline, CDR1 is KGHSH, CDR2 LQKENI. CDR3 amino acids: CASSPRHGETQYF. CDR3 coding DNA: TGTGCCAGCTCTCCTAGACATGGCGAGACCCAGTACTTC.

The V call is TRBV9, the J call TRBJ2-3; TRBD2 might be the D (6 bases). The V gene's germline CDR1 is SGDLS and CDR2 YYNGEE. The CDR3 sequence is 16 residues long. The V and J ends lost 0 bases and 9 bases respectively, with 20 bases between them. Here the CDR3 reads CASSVDGGAPRGTQYF. CDR3 coding DNA: TGTGCCAGCAGCGTAGACGGCGGGGCCCCCCGGGGAACGCAGTATTTT.

CDR3 bases: TGTGCCAGCAGCTACCTAGCGGGGTCTTACAATGAGCAGTTCTTC. It specifies CASSYLAGSYNEQFF. The chain combines TRBV7-2 with TRBJ2-1; 9 positions agree with TRBD2. The ends lost 4 bases at V and 4 bases at J; junction bases unmatched: 5. Per the germline V gene, CDR1 is SGHTA and CDR2 is FQGNSA. The CDR3 totals 15 residues. The complete variable domain, with remaining parts taken from reference TRBV7-2 and TRBJ2-1, reads GAGVSQSPSNKVTEKGKDVELRCDPISGHTALYWYRQSLGQGLEFLIYFQGNSAPDKSGLPSDRFSAERTGGSVSTLTIQRTQQEDSAVYLCASSYLAGSYNEQFFGPGTRLTVL.

This clonotype was observed a few times. The V and J genes are TRBV7-2 and TRBJ1-5, with 7 bases lining up with TRBD1. CDR3 length: 13 residues. The V segment lost 5 bases and the J segment 7 bases; nucleotides outside the gene matches: 5. Germline values: CDR1 SGHTA, CDR2 FQGNSA. The CDR3 loop is CASSKTGAQPQHF. The CDR3 DNA follows: TGTGCCAGCAGCAAAACAGGGGCGCAGCCCCAGCATTTT. Drawing the rest from reference TRBV7-2 and TRBJ1-5, the complete variable domain is GAGVSQSPSNKVTEKGKDVELRCDPISGHTALYWYRQSLGQGLEFLIYFQGNSAPDKSGLPSDRFSAERTGGSVSTLTIQRTQQEDSAVYLCASSKTGAQPQHFGDGTRLSIL.

This clonotype occurred many times. This rearrangement joins TRBV7-3 to TRBJ1-1; no clear D gene. The CDR3 length is 13 residues. In germline, CDR1 is SGHTA, CDR2 FQGTGA. V lost 5 bases to trimming and J lost 1 base, with 8 bases between them. This CDR3 reads CASSPGSNTEAFF. The DNA of the CDR3 is TGTGCCAGCAGCCCCGGATCGAACACTGAAGCTTTCTTT. Supplemented by reference TRBV7-3 and TRBJ1-1, the full variable domain reads GAGVSQTPSNKVTEKGKYVELRCDPISGHTALYWYRQSLGQGPEFLIYFQGTGAADDSGLPNDRFFAVRPEGSVSTLKIQRTERGDSAVYLCASSPGSNTEAFFGQGTRLTVV.

This chain connects TRBV4-3 to TRBJ2-1; D call uncertain. The CDR3 consists of 13 residues. The V and J ends lost 5 bases and 5 bases respectively, with 10 bases between them. Germline V gene lookup returns CDR1 LGHNA and CDR2 YSLEER. The CDR3: CASSFGTNNEQFF. CDR3 coding DNA: TGCGCCAGCAGCTTCGGAACCAACAATGAGCAGTTCTTC.

The chain has TRBV7-2 and TRBJ2-5; D remains ambiguous. The V gene lost 5 bases and the J gene lost 9 bases, with 13 bases spanning the gap. CDR1 is SGHTA, CDR2 FQGNSA, per germline. The CDR3 covers 12 residues. This CDR3 is CASSRDTAPQYF. The CDR3 DNA follows: TGTGCCAGCAGCCGAGACACTGCCCCCCAGTACTTC.

This clonotype was counted between two and nine times. This CDR3 reads CASSLEGGILNTEAFF. CDR3 DNA sequence: TGCGCCAGCAGCTTGGAGGGGGGGATTTTGAACACTGAAGCTTTCTTT. The chain employs TRBV5-1 and TRBJ1-1; tentatively, D is TRBD1 (6 bases). The CDR3 sequence is 16 residues long. The V end was cut by 0 bases, the J end by 0 bases, with 12 bases between. Germline CDR1 SGHRS, CDR2 YFSETQ.

This clonotype was recorded a few times. This sequence joins TRBV6-2 or TRBV6-3 and TRBJ1-2; tentative D call: TRBD1 (6 bases). The CDR3 loop spans 13 amino acids. The germline gives CDR1 MNHEY, CDR2 SVGEGT. Trimming pared 5 bases from V and 3 bases from J, leaving 10 bases between. The CDR3 here is CASSGGQYYGYTF. The CDR3 DNA reads as TGTGCCAGCAGTGGAGGACAGTACTATGGCTACACCTTC.

This clonotype was recorded a few times. V and J are TRBV3-1 and TRBJ2-3; no definite D call. Germline CDR1 and CDR2: LGHDT and YNNKEL (reference sequence). Trimming took off 0 bases at V and 7 bases at J, with 8 bases between the two ends. There are 13 residues in the CDR3. The DNA of the CDR3 is TGTGCCAGCAGCCAAGATATGGGAAATACGCAGTATTTT. This sequence encodes CASSQDMGNTQYF.

In this sample, this clonotype turned up many times. This sequence joins TRBV20-1 and TRBJ2-1; 7 positions agree with TRBD2. The length of the CDR3 is 14 residues. V lost 6 bases and J lost 4; bases outside the gene matches: 9. Germline values: CDR1 DFQATT, CDR2 SNEGSKA (reference sequence). The CDR3 DNA follows: TGCAGTGCCGCTTCGCGGGGGTATTACAATGAGCAGTTCTTC. Residues: CSAASRGYYNEQFF.

The chain combines TRBV7-9 with TRBJ1-4; tentatively, D is TRBD1 (5 bases). The germline V gene encodes CDR1 SEHNR and CDR2 FQNEAQ (reference sequence). The CDR3 runs to 16 residues. The V gene lost 5 bases and the J gene lost 8 bases, with 21 bases spanning the gap. The CDR3 region has the DNA TGTGCCAGCAGCCGCCCCCGGGGCCAAGCGGGGGAAAAACTGTTTTTT. It translates to CASSRPRGQAGEKLFF.

This clonotype was recorded a few times. The chain uses TRBV12-3 or TRBV12-4 and TRBJ1-4; no clear D gene. This CDR3 spans 14 amino acids. V dropped 2 bases and J dropped 0 bases, with 4 bases sitting between them. CDR3 nucleotide sequence: TGTGCCAGCAGTTTAAGCCCAACTAATGAAAAACTGTTTTTT. Translating it yields CASSLSPTNEKLFF.